This is a list of T cell receptor beta chains from one sample in a study of cytotoxic CD8 clonotypes in ibrutinib-treated CLL. The table came from immunoSEQ multiplex PCR; TCRdb's copy has only in-frame clones and leaves some out. The table records about 35,000 clones, over 45% of them present only once. Sequencing was performed on PBMCs, taken before ibrutinib treatment. Receptor source: a human donor with chronic lymphocytic leukemia. The CDR3 runs from the conserved cysteine through the conserved F or W. The D gene is left open where the match is weak. Rows may omit the clone size; those that give it use once, few, many or a size class.

D	V	J	length	size	DNA	CDR3
-	TRBV6-6	TRBJ1-4	15	-	TGTGCCAGCAGTTATGGATCCAGTACCGGAAAAAAACTGTTTTTT	CASSYGSSTGKKLFF
TRBD1	TRBV6-5	TRBJ1-2	15	-	TGTGCCAGCAGTTCGGACAGGGCCGTGTTACATGGCTACACCTTC	CASSSDRAVLHGYTF
-	TRBV6-5	TRBJ1-1	15	-	TGTGCCAGCAGTTACTCGTCGTTGGCGAACACTGAAGCTTTCTTT	CASSYSSLANTEAFF
TRBD1	TRBV5-1	TRBJ1-5	16	-	TGCGCCAGCAGCCCGGGGACAGGGGGCGGCAATCAGCCCCAGCATTTT	CASSPGTGGGNQPQHF
-	TRBV28	TRBJ1-2	15	-	TGTGCCAGCAGTCAAGAGGGCCGGATCCTCTATGGCTACACCTTC	CASSQEGRILYGYTF
-	TRBV5-1	TRBJ2-6	15	-	TGCGCCAGCAGCTTGCCCCTCACTGGGGCCAACGTCCTGACTTTC	CASSLPLTGANVLTF
TRBD2	TRBV27	TRBJ2-7	15	-	TGTGCCAGCTGGATGGGATGGGGGGGGGCCTACGAGCAGTACTTC	CASWMGWGGAYEQYF
-	TRBV19	TRBJ1-5	15	-	TGTGCCAGTAGGCTAACAGGGATAGGAATTCAGCCCCAGCATTTT	CASRLTGIGIQPQHF
-	TRBV11-2	TRBJ2-5	14	once	TGTGCCAGCAGCTCGACCGGGACTCAAGAGACCCAGTACTTC	CASSSTGTQETQYF
-	TRBV6-5	TRBJ2-1	15	-	TGTGCCAGCAGTCCCCAGGTAGGGCTGAACAATGAGCAGTTCTTC	CASSPQVGLNNEQFF
TRBD2	TRBV7-6	TRBJ2-7	14	-	TGTGCCAGCAGCCCCCGCGGGGGCTCCTACGAGCAGTACTTC	CASSPRGGSYEQYF
-	TRBV7-9	TRBJ2-1	17	-	TGTGCCAGCAGCTTAGTTCTCGGTTGGACATTAGACAATGAGCAGTTCTTC	CASSLVLGWTLDNEQFF
-	TRBV29-1	TRBJ1-1	12	-	TGCAGCGCCTGGGGGGGCAACACTGAAGCTTTCTTT	CSAWGGNTEAFF
TRBD2	TRBV11-2	TRBJ2-7	16	few	TGTGCCAGCAGCTTAGTAGCGGGGGTGCACTCCTACGAGCAGTACTTC	CASSLVAGVHSYEQYF
-	TRBV7-2	TRBJ1-5	15	-	TGTGCCAGCAGCTTAGGTCAGGGACCTCATCAGCCCCAGCATTTT	CASSLGQGPHQPQHF
TRBD2	TRBV15	TRBJ2-3	17	-	TGTGCCACCAGCACGACGGGGCTAGCGGGATACACAGATACGCAGTATTTT	CATSTTGLAGYTDTQYF
-	TRBV5-6	TRBJ2-7	13	few	TGTGCCAGCAGCTCGGGCCCGTTCTACGAGCAGTACTTC	CASSSGPFYEQYF
-	TRBV18	TRBJ1-1	14	few	TGTGCCAGCTCACCACCGTCAGGGGTCCTGGGAGCTTTCTTT	CASSPPSGVLGAFF
TRBD2	TRBV25-1	TRBJ2-5	17	few	TGTGCCAGCACCGGGACTAGCGGGGGTTGGTCGGGAGAGACCCAGTACTTC	CASTGTSGGWSGETQYF
TRBD2	TRBV15	TRBJ2-3	15	few	TGTGCCACCAGCAGAGTAACTAGCGGGGCCGATACGCAGTATTTT	CATSRVTSGADTQYF
-	TRBV18	TRBJ1-1	17	few	TGTGCCAGCTCACCACCGGCAGGGGCCGTACTAAACACTGAAGCTTTCTTT	CASSPPAGAVLNTEAFF
-	TRBV13	TRBJ1-1	15	-	TGTGCCAGCAGCTTAACATCCGGGGAGAACACTGAAGCTTTCTTT	CASSLTSGENTEAFF
-	TRBV7-3	TRBJ1-6	12	few	TGTGCCAGCGGTTCAGGGGATTCACCCCTCCACTTT	CASGSGDSPLHF
-	TRBV27	TRBJ1-3	15	-	TGTGCCAGCAGTTATACAGCGACATCTGGAAACACCATATATTTT	CASSYTATSGNTIYF
TRBD1	TRBV28	TRBJ1-5	15	few	TGTGCCAGCATGTTCCGGGACAGCAGCAATCAGCCCCAGCATTTT	CASMFRDSSNQPQHF
-	TRBV10-3	TRBJ1-1	13	few	TGTGCCATTGGGGCCCCGGGGGTCACTGAAGCTTTCTTT	CAIGAPGVTEAFF
TRBD1	TRBV29-1	TRBJ1-1	13	-	TGCAGCGGGGACAGGGAAATGAACACTGAAGCTTTCTTT	CSGDREMNTEAFF
TRBD1	TRBV7-2	TRBJ2-5	16	few	TGTGCCAGCAGCTTAGGGGCAGGGGGCCGCGTGGAGACCCAGTACTTC	CASSLGAGGRVETQYF
-	TRBV25-1	TRBJ1-1	13	-	TGTGCCAGCAGTGAATACAGCGGGACTGAAGCTTTCTTT	CASSEYSGTEAFF
-	TRBV10-3	TRBJ1-3	16	few	TGTGCCATCACCCCGACGGGAGGGACATTTGGAAACACCATATATTTT	CAITPTGGTFGNTIYF
-	TRBV7-2	TRBJ2-2	13	-	TGTGCCAGCAGCTTCACAGGGACCGGGGAGCTGTTTTTT	CASSFTGTGELFF
-	TRBV7-2	TRBJ1-6	13	few	TGTGCCAGCGGGTTCACAGGGAATTCACCCCTCCACTTT	CASGFTGNSPLHF
TRBD2	TRBV5-1	TRBJ2-3	15	-	TGCGCCAGCAGCTTGGCGGGGGGGCCTACAGATACGCAGTATTTT	CASSLAGGPTDTQYF
-	TRBV2	TRBJ2-1	14	-	TGTGCCAGCTCTCCCTCAGCCCGCAACAATGAGCAGTTCTTC	CASSPSARNNEQFF
TRBD2	TRBV9	TRBJ2-7	17	-	TGTGCCAGCAGCGTAGGGCTAGCGGGGCCCTTGGGGTACGAGCAGTACTTC	CASSVGLAGPLGYEQYF
TRBD2	TRBV9	TRBJ2-1	13	-	TGTGCCAGCAGCGATACTAGCGGGACTGAGCAGTTCTTC	CASSDTSGTEQFF
TRBD1	TRBV19	TRBJ2-3	15	-	TGTGCCAGTAGAGTGCTGGACAGGGTAACAGATACGCAGTATTTT	CASRVLDRVTDTQYF
-	TRBV19	TRBJ2-2	17	few	TGTGCCAGTAGTACCTTGCTAGCAGCCCTGGGCACCGGGGAGCTGTTTTTT	CASSTLLAALGTGELFF
TRBD1	TRBV14	TRBJ1-2	15	-	TGTGCCAGCAGCCAGTTGGGACAGGTATTGGCTGGCTACACCTTC	CASSQLGQVLAGYTF
-	TRBV9	TRBJ1-2	12	-	TGTGCCAGCAGCGCGTACAGTGGTGGCTACACCTTC	CASSAYSGGYTF
-	TRBV6-5	TRBJ1-3	14	-	TGTGCCAGCAGTTACTCGACAGAGGGAAACACCATATATTTT	CASSYSTEGNTIYF
TRBD1	TRBV5-6	TRBJ1-6	15	-	TGTGCCAGCAGCCATAGCGGGACAGGGGTTTCACCCCTCCACTTT	CASSHSGTGVSPLHF
TRBD1	TRBV19	TRBJ2-1	15	once	TGTGCCAGTAGTATCGGGACAGGAGGCTTAAGTGAGCAGTTCTTC	CASSIGTGGLSEQFF
-	TRBV28	TRBJ1-1	13	medium-sized	TGTGCCAGCAGTTTCGGGGGGAACACTGAAGCTTTCTTT	CASSFGGNTEAFF
TRBD1	TRBV5-1	TRBJ2-7	15	-	TGCGCCAGCAGCGAGGGACAGGGGAGGACGGAAGAGCAGTACTTC	CASSEGQGRTEEQYF
-	TRBV7-2	TRBJ2-3	16	-	TGTGCCAGCAGCTTAGGGGGGGACGGTGTGAGGGATACGCAGTATTTT	CASSLGGDGVRDTQYF
TRBD2	TRBV4-1	TRBJ2-6	20	many	TGCGCCAGCAGCCAAGATGGGTCGGGGGGGCGCAGGGCTGGGGCCAACGTCCTGACTTTC	CASSQDGSGGRRAGANVLTF
TRBD1	TRBV19	TRBJ2-2	15	few	TGTGCCAGTAGTGCCAGACAGGGATCCACCGGGGAGCTGTTTTTT	CASSARQGSTGELFF
-	TRBV19	TRBJ2-3	13	-	TGTGCCGCCAGTATGGACCCCACAGATACGCAGTATTTT	CAASMDPTDTQYF
-	TRBV4-1	TRBJ2-1	11	-	TGCGCCAGCAGCCAGCTTTATGAGCAGTTCTTC	CASSQLYEQFF
-	TRBV27	TRBJ2-7	11	-	TGTGCCAGCAGTTCGGCCTACGAGCAGTACTTC	CASSSAYEQYF
-	TRBV21-1	TRBJ1-2	21	few	TGTGCCAGCCTGAGGGGGCGGGGAGACAGGGATGGGACGTGGTCGCGATATGGCTACACCTTC	CASLRGRGDRDGTWSRYGYTF
-	TRBV10-3	TRBJ1-5	14	few	TGTGCCATCAGTCCTGGACGGGATTCTCAGCCCCAGCATTTT	CAISPGRDSQPQHF
TRBD1	TRBV4-2	TRBJ1-2	16	few	TGTGCCAGCAGCCAACCACGTACAGGGGGCGCAGGTGGCTACACCTTC	CASSQPRTGGAGGYTF
-	TRBV7-9	TRBJ1-4	15	medium-sized	TGTGCCAGCAGCCCCGGGGATGCCCTTAATGAAAAACTGTTTTTT	CASSPGDALNEKLFF
TRBD2	TRBV19	TRBJ2-1	15	-	TGTGCCAGTAGTAGGACTAGCGGGGGGTGGTATGAGCAGTTCTTC	CASSRTSGGWYEQFF
-	TRBV30	TRBJ2-3	14	-	TGTGCCTGGAGTCACAGGACGGAGAGGGATACGCAGTATTTT	CAWSHRTERDTQYF